This TCR beta chain was obtained from a study of T cells in Graves' hyperthyroidism and ophthalmopathy. Study findings and constraints: Clonotypes that were expanded in thyroid above 0.001 mostly appeared in blood too.

Uncontrolled infections, other autoimmune diseases, pregnancy or lactation led to exclusion of patients. Clinical symptoms, serum thyroxine and TRAb, thyroid ultrasound and orbital computed tomography were used for the diagnoses. PBMCs stemmed from around 10 ml fresh peripheral blood. Trimming stripped 2 bases from V and 6 bases from J, with 20 bases between. Germline V lookup: CDR1 SGHRS, CDR2 YFSETQ. CDR3 length: 17 residues. A remark on this clonotype: The antigen remains unidentified.

The CDR3 regions of TCR beta were amplified from RNA transcripts. HTBI primers were the set used in a first-round RT-PCR of the TCR CDR3. TCRdb processed the multiplex PCR reads anew with MiXCR; each CDR3 protein has one entry. The data hold 350,000 to 400,000 distinct CDR3 sequences, with under 15% observed a single time. This TCR derives from a woman in her 30s with Graves' hyperthyroidism. J is TRBJ1-4 and V is TRBV5-1; D perhaps matches TRBD1 (6 bases). Sample: blood. The CDR3 sequence: CASSLLQGPERDEKLFF. The CDR3 nucleotides are TGCGCCAGCAGCTTACTACAGGGCCCGGAGAGAGATGAAAAACTGTTTTTT.